A single sample is the source of the 20 T cell receptor beta chains below, sequenced in a study of beta chain features in type 1 diabetes. The sequenced template was cDNA made from the entire isolated RNA. Sequencing was performed with immunoSEQ multiplex PCR; in TCRdb, only in-frame clones are kept and a portion is missing. The table shows about 270,000 clones, with roughly 13% occurring only once. Which antigens these TCRs recognize remains unknown. Study findings and constraints: In every one of the four CD4+ subsets, TCRB CDR3s were moderately but significantly shorter in Type 1 diabetes patients.

Source material: naive CD4+ T cells from blood. These receptors came from a man between 25 and 39 years old with type 1 diabetes.

The chain is built from TRBV5-6 and TRBJ2-7, with unresolved D. V shed 0 bases and J shed 2 bases, with 9 bases lying between them. The germline V gene has CDR1 SGHDT and CDR2 YYEEEE. The CDR3 has 14 residues. CDR3 in DNA: TGTGCCAGCAGCTTGGCCGGCAGGCCCTACGAGCAGTACTTC. Its protein product is CASSLAGRPYEQYF.

The V gene is TRBV27, the J gene TRBJ2-3, with D maybe TRBD2 (7 bases). V was pared by 2 bases and J by 5 bases, with 11 bases between. Germline CDR1 and CDR2: MNHEY and SMNVEV (reference sequence). This CDR3 is built from 14 residues. The CDR3 DNA is TGTGCCAGCAGTTTACGGGGGGCCGGAGATACGCAGTATTTT. Amino acid sequence: CASSLRGAGDTQYF.

This sequence joins TRBV11-3 and TRBJ2-1; 7 bases agree with TRBD1. CDR3 length: 16 amino acids. V trimming: 5 bases; J trimming: 4 bases; junction bases outside the gene matches: 11. Germline lookup yields CDR1 SGHNT and CDR2 YENEEA. The CDR3 DNA sequence: TGTGCCAGCAGCCCAGGGGGTGCAGTTCTTTACAATGAGCAGTTCTTC. It is translated as CASSPGGAVLYNEQFF.

This clone was recorded a few times. The V and J genes are TRBV15 and TRBJ1-2; 8 bases agree with TRBD1. Germline CDR1 is LNHNV and CDR2 is YYDKDF (reference sequence). The junction had 4 bases not matched to a gene; V was cut back by 5 bases and J by 8 bases. This CDR3 is built from 12 residues. This CDR3 reads CATSGDRWGYTF. The CDR3 nucleotides are TGTGCCACCAGCGGGGACAGGTGGGGCTACACCTTC.

The rearrangement uses TRBV30 and TRBJ1-5, with TRBD1 as a possible D gene (5 bases). This CDR3 has 14 residues. Germline V gene lookup returns CDR1 GTSNPN and CDR2 SVGIG (reference sequence). The ends were cut back, 2 bases at V and 0 bases at J, with 8 bases in the middle. The CDR3 bases are TGTGCCTGGAGTCACGGGGGTAGCAATCAGCCCCAGCATTTT. Its translation is CAWSHGGSNQPQHF.

This chain connects TRBV7-2 to TRBJ2-7; 12 bases align to TRBD2. Germline values: CDR1 SGHTA, CDR2 FQGNSA. Unmatched junction bases numbered 11, after V lost 5 bases and J lost 9 bases. This CDR3 has 15 amino acids. This CDR3 is CASSPGTSGLRGQYF. The CDR3 DNA sequence: TGTGCCAGCAGCCCGGGGACTAGCGGGCTACGAGGGCAGTACTTC.

V gene TRBV6-5 combines with J gene TRBJ1-1; 11 bases line up with TRBD1. J was trimmed by 3 bases and V by 1 base; bases with no gene match: 1. The CDR3 runs 15 residues. Looked up from germline, CDR1 is MNHEY and CDR2 is SVGAGI. This CDR3 reads CASSYWGQGDTEAFF. CDR3 nucleotide sequence: TGTGCCAGCAGTTACTGGGGACAGGGGGACACTGAAGCTTTCTTT.

This clone appeared a few times. The chain joins TRBV28 to TRBJ1-2, with D possibly matching TRBD1 (6 bases). The V and J ends lost 3 bases and 2 bases respectively, with 10 bases between them. This CDR3 is built from 14 residues. From germline, CDR1 is MDHEN and CDR2 SYDVKM. The CDR3 coding sequence is TGTGCCAGCAGTTTTCAGGACAGCAACTATGGCTACACCTTC. This encodes CASSFQDSNYGYTF.

The genes are TRBV28 and TRBJ2-6; D not resolved. The CDR3 has 15 residues. Germline V gene lookup returns CDR1 MDHEN and CDR2 SYDVKM. The V end lost 5 bases, the J end lost 2 bases, and 10 bases lay between the germline ends. The CDR3 here is CASSASPAGANVLTF. CDR3 sequence (DNA): TGTGCCAGCAGTGCTAGTCCCGCTGGGGCCAACGTCCTGACTTTC.

This clone has just a few counts. The chain joins TRBV5-6 to TRBJ2-7; 9 bases map to TRBD2. Germline V gene lookup returns CDR1 SGHDT and CDR2 YYEEEE. The CDR3 spans 14 residues. V shed 4 bases and J 7 bases; nucleotides not matched to a gene: 9. CDR3 protein: CASSRGRASGEQYF. The CDR3 DNA sequence: TGTGCCAGCAGCCGCGGGAGGGCCTCGGGGGAGCAGTACTTC.

This clone has more than one count but fewer than ten. This specimen includes other DNA sequences encoding the same CDR3. The chain links TRBV18 to TRBJ2-3; D is ambiguous. The CDR3 spans 12 residues. V was pared by 2 bases and J by 6 bases, with 6 bases between. Germline lookup yields CDR1 KGHSH and CDR2 LQKENI. As DNA, the CDR3 is TGTGCCAGCTCACCAGGCTCCGATACGCAGTATTTT. It specifies CASSPGSDTQYF. Full variable domain (missing parts from reference TRBV18 and TRBJ2-3): NAGVMQNPRHLVRRRGQEARLRCSPMKGHSHVYWYRQLPEEGLKFMVYLQKENIIDESGMPKERFSAEFPKEGPSILRIQQVVRGDSAAYFCASSPGSDTQYFGPGTRLTVL.

This clone appeared a few times. The J gene is TRBJ2-1, the V gene TRBV11-2, with 9 bases fitting TRBD1. Germline values: CDR1 SGHAT, CDR2 FQNNGV. The trim removed 1 base at V and 8 bases at J, leaving 6 bases unmatched. The CDR3 consists of 15 residues. The CDR3 bases are TGTGCCAGCAGCTTAGTCGGGACAGGGAACTATGAGCAGTTCTTC. It translates to CASSLVGTGNYEQFF. Combining the CDR3 with reference TRBV11-2 and TRBJ2-1 gives the whole variable domain EAGVAQSPRYKIIEKRQSVAFWCNPISGHATLYWYQQILGQGPKLLIQFQNNGVVDDSQLPKDRFSAERLKGVDSTLKIQPAKLEDSAVYLCASSLVGTGNYEQFFGPGTRLTVL.

The chain recombines TRBV28 with TRBJ2-6; D not certain. Germline V gene data show CDR1 as MDHEN and CDR2 as SYDVKM. The V end lost 8 bases, the J end lost 0 bases, and 8 bases lay between the germline ends. This CDR3 contains 14 residues. CDR3 residues: CASETASGANVLTF. In DNA, the CDR3 is TGTGCCAGCGAAACAGCCTCTGGGGCCAACGTCCTGACTTTC.

This clone was counted between two and nine times. This chain connects TRBV5-1 to TRBJ2-5; 14 bases line up with TRBD2. The J segment lost 5 bases and the V segment lost 0 bases, leaving 9 bases of the junction unmatched. The CDR3 spans 18 residues. CDR1 is SGHRS and CDR2 is YFSETQ in the germline V gene. The CDR3 sequence: CASSLEAGRLAGGETQYF. As DNA, the CDR3 is TGCGCCAGCAGCTTGGAGGCCGGTAGACTAGCGGGAGGGGAGACCCAGTACTTC.

The rearrangement links TRBV5-1 to TRBJ2-1; TRBD2 matches 8 bases. Germline V gives CDR1 SGHRS, CDR2 YFSETQ. The CDR3 has 15 residues. The V segment lost 2 bases and the J segment 0 bases; nucleotides outside the gene matches: 1. CDR3 nucleotide sequence: TGCGCCAGCAGCTTTAGCGGGGACTCCTACAATGAGCAGTTCTTC. Translation: CASSFSGDSYNEQFF.

This clone was picked up a small number of times. The chain employs TRBV5-4 and TRBJ2-2; D is perhaps TRBD1 (6 bases). Trimming took 4 bases from V and 6 from J, leaving 10 bases between them. Germline V CDR1 and CDR2: SGHNT, YYREEE (reference sequence). There are 13 residues in the CDR3. CDR3 sequence (DNA): TGTGCCAGCAGCCAGACAGGACCCGGGGAGCTGTTTTTT. Amino acid sequence: CASSQTGPGELFF.

V usage is TRBV28 and J usage is TRBJ2-7; a possible D gene is TRBD2 (5 bases). The V gene's germline CDR1 is MDHEN and CDR2 SYDVKM. This CDR3 is built from 12 residues. Trimming stripped 6 bases from V and 3 bases from J, with 9 bases between. The CDR3 is CASRREIYEQYF. The CDR3 DNA follows: TGTGCCAGCAGAAGGGAGATCTACGAGCAGTACTTC.

This chain uses TRBV7-3 with TRBJ2-3; TRBD1 aligns across 7 bases. CDR1 and CDR2 (germline): SGHTA, FQGTGA. This CDR3 spans 14 amino acids. V lost 4 bases, J lost 2 bases, and 3 bases stayed unmatched. In DNA, the CDR3 is TGTGCCAGCAGCTCGGGACAGTTCACAGATACGCAGTATTTT. This translates into CASSSGQFTDTQYF.

This clone was detected a few times. The rearrangement uses TRBV5-6 and TRBJ2-7; tentatively, D is TRBD2 (5 bases). This CDR3 has 13 residues. Trimming cost V 5 bases and J 3 bases, with 12 bases left between them. The V gene's germline CDR1 is SGHDT and CDR2 YYEEEE. The DNA of the CDR3 is TGTGCCAGCAGTTTATTTAGCGACTACGAGCAGTACTTC. This codes for CASSLFSDYEQYF.

This clone came up a few times. The V call is TRBV14, the J call TRBJ2-1; 8 nucleotides align to TRBD2. Germline V lookup: CDR1 SGHDN, CDR2 FVKESK. The CDR3 contains 15 residues. V lost 8 bases, J lost 9 bases, and 15 bases stayed unmatched. The CDR3 nucleotides are TGTGCCAGCTCTTACCGGGCTAGCGGGTCTCGTGAGCAGTTCTTC. It is translated as CASSYRASGSREQFF.